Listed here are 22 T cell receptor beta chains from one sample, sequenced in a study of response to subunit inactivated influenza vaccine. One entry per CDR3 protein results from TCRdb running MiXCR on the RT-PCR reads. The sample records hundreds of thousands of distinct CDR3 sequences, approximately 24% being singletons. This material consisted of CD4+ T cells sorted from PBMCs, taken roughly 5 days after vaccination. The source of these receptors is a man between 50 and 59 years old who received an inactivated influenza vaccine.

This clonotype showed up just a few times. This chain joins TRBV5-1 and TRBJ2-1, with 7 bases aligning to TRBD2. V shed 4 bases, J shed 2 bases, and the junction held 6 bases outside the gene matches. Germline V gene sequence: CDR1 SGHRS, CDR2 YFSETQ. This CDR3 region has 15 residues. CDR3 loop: CASSPDRGAYNEQFF. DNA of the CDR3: TGCGCCAGCAGCCCGGACCGGGGGGCCTACAATGAGCAGTTCTTC.

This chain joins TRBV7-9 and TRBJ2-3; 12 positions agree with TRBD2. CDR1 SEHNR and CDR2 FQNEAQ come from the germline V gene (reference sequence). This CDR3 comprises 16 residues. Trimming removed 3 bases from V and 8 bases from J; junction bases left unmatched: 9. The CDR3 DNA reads TGTGCCAGCAGCTTGACTAGCGGGAGATCGACGAGTACGCAGTATTTT. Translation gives CASSLTSGRSTSTQYF.

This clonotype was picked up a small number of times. This chain's CDR3 is CASGGGFSNQPQHF. The CDR3 coding sequence is TGTGCCAGCGGGGGGGGTTTTAGCAATCAGCCCCAGCATTTT. The gene calls are TRBV28 and TRBJ1-5, with D possibly matching TRBD1 (5 bases). Trimming took off 8 bases at V and 0 bases at J, with 11 bases between the two ends. The CDR3 is 14 residues long. Germline assignment: CDR1 MDHEN and CDR2 SYDVKM.

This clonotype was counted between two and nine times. CDR3 DNA sequence: TGTGCCTGGAGGGGCTTCACCCAAGAGACCCAGTACTTC. Translated, it gives CAWRGFTQETQYF. The J gene is TRBJ2-5, the V gene TRBV30; no firm D call. Trimming took off 3 bases at V and 1 base at J, with 9 bases between the two ends. The germline CDR1 and CDR2 sequences are GTSNPN and SVGIG (reference sequence). The CDR3 runs 13 residues.

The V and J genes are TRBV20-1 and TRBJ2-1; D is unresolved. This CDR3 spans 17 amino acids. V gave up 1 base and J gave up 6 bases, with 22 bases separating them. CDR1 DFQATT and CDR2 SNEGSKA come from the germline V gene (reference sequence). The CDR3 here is CSARAPPRLVHSNEQFF. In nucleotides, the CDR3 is TGCAGTGCTAGAGCCCCGCCGCGCTTGGTGCACAGCAATGAGCAGTTCTTC.

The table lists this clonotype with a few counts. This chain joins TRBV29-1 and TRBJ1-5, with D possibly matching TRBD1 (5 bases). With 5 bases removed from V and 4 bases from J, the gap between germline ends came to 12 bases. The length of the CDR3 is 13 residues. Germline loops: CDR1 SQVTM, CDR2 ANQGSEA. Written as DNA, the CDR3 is TGCAGCGTTCGCCAGGGCCTTAATCAGCCCCAGCATTTT. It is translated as CSVRQGLNQPQHF. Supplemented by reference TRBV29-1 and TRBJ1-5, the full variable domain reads SAVISQKPSRDICQRGTSLTIQCQVDSQVTMMFWYRQQPGQSLTLIATANQGSEATYESGFVIDKFPISRPNLTFSTLTVSNMSPEDSSIYLCSVRQGLNQPQHFGDGTRLSIL.

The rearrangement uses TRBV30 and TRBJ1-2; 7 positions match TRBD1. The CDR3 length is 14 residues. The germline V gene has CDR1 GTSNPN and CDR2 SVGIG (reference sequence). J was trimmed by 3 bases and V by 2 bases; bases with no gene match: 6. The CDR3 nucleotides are TGTGCCTGGAGTATTGGACAGGCCTACTATGGCTACACCTTC. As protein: CAWSIGQAYYGYTF.

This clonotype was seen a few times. The CDR3 spells CSARSPAHFEEQETQYF. Here the CDR3 DNA reads TGCAGTGCTAGATCCCCGGCCCACTTTGAGGAGCAAGAGACCCAGTACTTC. The gene calls are TRBV20-1 and TRBJ2-5; unclear D gene. Per germline, CDR1 DFQATT and CDR2 SNEGSKA (reference sequence). Trimming took 2 bases from V and 2 from J, leaving 21 bases between them. The CDR3 runs 17 residues.

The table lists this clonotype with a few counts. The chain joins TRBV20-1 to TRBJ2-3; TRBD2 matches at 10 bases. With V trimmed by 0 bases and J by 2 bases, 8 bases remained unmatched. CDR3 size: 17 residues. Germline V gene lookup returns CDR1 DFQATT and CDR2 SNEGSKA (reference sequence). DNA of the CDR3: TGCAGTGCTAGAGATCCCAGCGGGAGGGTGAACACAGATACGCAGTATTTT. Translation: CSARDPSGRVNTDTQYF.

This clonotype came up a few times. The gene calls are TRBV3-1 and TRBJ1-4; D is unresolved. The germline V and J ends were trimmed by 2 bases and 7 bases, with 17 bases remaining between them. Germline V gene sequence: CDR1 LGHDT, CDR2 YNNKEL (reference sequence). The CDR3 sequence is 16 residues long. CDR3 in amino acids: CASSQISQTDREKLFF. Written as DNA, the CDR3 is TGTGCCAGCAGCCAAATCTCACAGACGGACCGTGAAAAACTGTTTTTT.

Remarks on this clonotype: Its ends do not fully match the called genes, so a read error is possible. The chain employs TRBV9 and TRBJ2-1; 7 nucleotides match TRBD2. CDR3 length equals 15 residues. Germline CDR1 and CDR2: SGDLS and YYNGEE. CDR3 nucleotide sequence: TGTGCCAGCAACGTAGTGGGCGGGAGACTTAATGAGCAGTTCTTC. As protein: CASNVVGGRLNEQFF.

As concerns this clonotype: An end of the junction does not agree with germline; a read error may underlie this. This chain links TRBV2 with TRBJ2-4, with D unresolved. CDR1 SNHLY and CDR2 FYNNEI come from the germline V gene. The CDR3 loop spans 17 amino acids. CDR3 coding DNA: TGTGCCATCAGTTTCCGACGGCAGATATTAGCCAAAAACATTCAGTACTTC. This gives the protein CAISFRRQILAKNIQYF. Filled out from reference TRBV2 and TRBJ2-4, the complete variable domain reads EPEVTQTPSHQVTQMGQEVILRCVPISNHLYFYWYRQILGQKVEFLVSFYNNEISEKSEIFDDQFSVERPDGSNFTLKIRSTKLEDSAMYFCAISFRRQILAKNIQYFGAGTRLSVL.

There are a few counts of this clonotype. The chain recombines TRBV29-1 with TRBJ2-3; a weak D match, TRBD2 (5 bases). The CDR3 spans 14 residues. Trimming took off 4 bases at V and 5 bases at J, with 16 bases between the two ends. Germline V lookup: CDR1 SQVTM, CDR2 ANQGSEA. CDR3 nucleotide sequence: TGCAGCGTTGCCGGTGGGAGATACCGAGATACGCAGTATTTT. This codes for CSVAGGRYRDTQYF.

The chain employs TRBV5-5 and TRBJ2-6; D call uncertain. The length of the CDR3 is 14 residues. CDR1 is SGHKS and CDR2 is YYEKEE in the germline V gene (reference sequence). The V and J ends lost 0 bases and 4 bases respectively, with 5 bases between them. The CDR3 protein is CASSLERGANVLTF. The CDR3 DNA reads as TGTGCCAGCAGCTTGGAAAGGGGGGCCAACGTCCTGACTTTC. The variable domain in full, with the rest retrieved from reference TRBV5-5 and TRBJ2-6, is DAGVTQSPTHLIKTRGQQVTLRCSPISGHKSVSWYQQVLGQGPQFIFQYYEKEERGRGNFPDRFSARQFPNYSSELNVNALLLGDSALYLCASSLERGANVLTFGAGSRLTVL.

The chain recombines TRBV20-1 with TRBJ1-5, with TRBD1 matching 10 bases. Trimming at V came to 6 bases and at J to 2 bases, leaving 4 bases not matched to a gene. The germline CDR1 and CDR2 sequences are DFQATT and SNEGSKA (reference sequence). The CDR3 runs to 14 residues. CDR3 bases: TGCAGTGCGGCCGGGACAGGGGGCAATCAGCCCCAGCATTTT. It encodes CSAAGTGGNQPQHF.

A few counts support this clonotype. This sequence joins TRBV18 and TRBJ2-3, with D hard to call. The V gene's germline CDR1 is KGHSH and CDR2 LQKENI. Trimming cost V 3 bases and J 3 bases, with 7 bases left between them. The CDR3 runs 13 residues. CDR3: CASSPPVTDTQYF. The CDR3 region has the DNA TGTGCCAGCTCACCCCCCGTAACAGATACGCAGTATTTT. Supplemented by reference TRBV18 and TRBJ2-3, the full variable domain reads NAGVMQNPRHLVRRRGQEARLRCSPMKGHSHVYWYRQLPEEGLKFMVYLQKENIIDESGMPKERFSAEFPKEGPSILRIQQVVRGDSAAYFCASSPPVTDTQYFGPGTRLTVL.

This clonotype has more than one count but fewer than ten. The CDR3 DNA reads as TGTGCCAGCAGGTACGGGAGTTCGAACACCGGGGAGCTGTTTTTT. It translates to CASRYGSSNTGELFF. V gene TRBV3-1 combines with J gene TRBJ2-2; possibly TRBD2 for D (6 bases). Germline CDR1 LGHDT, CDR2 YNNKEL (reference sequence). CDR3 length: 15 amino acids. The germline V and J ends were trimmed by 6 bases and 0 bases, with 11 bases remaining between them.

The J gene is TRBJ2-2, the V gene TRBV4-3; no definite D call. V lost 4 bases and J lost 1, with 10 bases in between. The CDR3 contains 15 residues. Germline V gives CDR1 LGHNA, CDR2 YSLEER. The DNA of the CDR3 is TGCGCCAGCAGCCCCGGACCGCTGAACACCGGGGAGCTGTTTTTT. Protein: CASSPGPLNTGELFF.

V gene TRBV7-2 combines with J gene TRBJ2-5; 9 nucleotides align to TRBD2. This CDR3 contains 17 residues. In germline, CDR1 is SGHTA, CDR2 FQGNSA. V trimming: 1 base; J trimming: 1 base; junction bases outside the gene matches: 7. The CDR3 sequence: CASSLVRASGIQETQYF. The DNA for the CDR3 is TGTGCCAGCAGCTTAGTGAGGGCTAGCGGGATCCAAGAGACCCAGTACTTC. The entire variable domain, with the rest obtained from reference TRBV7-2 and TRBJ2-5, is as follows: GAGVSQSPSNKVTEKGKDVELRCDPISGHTALYWYRQSLGQGLEFLIYFQGNSAPDKSGLPSDRFSAERTGGSVSTLTIQRTQQEDSAVYLCASSLVRASGIQETQYFGPGTRLLVL.

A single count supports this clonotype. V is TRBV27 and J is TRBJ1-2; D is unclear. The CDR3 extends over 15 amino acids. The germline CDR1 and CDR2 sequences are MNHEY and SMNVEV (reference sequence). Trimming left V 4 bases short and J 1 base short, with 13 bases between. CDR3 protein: CASSSGKNFNYGYTF. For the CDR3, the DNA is TGTGCCAGCAGTTCGGGGAAGAACTTTAACTATGGCTACACCTTC.

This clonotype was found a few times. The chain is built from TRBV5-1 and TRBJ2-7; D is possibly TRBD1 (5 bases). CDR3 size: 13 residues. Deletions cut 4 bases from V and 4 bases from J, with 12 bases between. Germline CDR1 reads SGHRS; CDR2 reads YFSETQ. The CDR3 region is CASSRRTQYEQYF. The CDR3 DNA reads TGCGCCAGCAGCCGACGGACACAGTACGAGCAGTACTTC.

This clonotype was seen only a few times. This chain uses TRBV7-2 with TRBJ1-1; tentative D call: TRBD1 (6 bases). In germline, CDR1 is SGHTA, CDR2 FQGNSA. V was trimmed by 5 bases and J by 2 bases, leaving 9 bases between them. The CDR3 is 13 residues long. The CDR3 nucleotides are TGTGCCAGCAGCAAGGACAGCAACACTGAAGCTTTCTTT. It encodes CASSKDSNTEAFF. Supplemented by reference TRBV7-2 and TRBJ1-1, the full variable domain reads GAGVSQSPSNKVTEKGKDVELRCDPISGHTALYWYRQSLGQGLEFLIYFQGNSAPDKSGLPSDRFSAERTGGSVSTLTIQRTQQEDSAVYLCASSKDSNTEAFFGQGTRLTVV.